Presented here are 32 T cell receptor beta chains from one specimen sequenced in a study of prognosis after radiotherapy for stage I lung cancer. From genomic DNA, TCR beta CDR3 was amplified by two-round multiplex PCR. Individual primers that were specific to each TRBV and TRBJ gene served in first-round PCR. TCRdb redid the calling of the multiplex PCR reads with MiXCR, one entry per CDR3 protein. This sample yields over 9,000 distinct CDR3 sequences, of which roughly a third are seen a single time; about 53% belongs to the top ten. Sequenced material: PBMCs, taken before or after stereotactic body radiation therapy (not recorded which). These receptors all come from a donor over 45 with non-small cell lung cancer.

There are many counts of this clonotype. The chain employs TRBV9 and TRBJ2-5; D possibly corresponds to TRBD1 (5 bases). The germline V gene has CDR1 SGDLS and CDR2 YYNGEE. This CDR3 is built from 16 residues. V gave up 3 bases and J gave up 0 bases, with 15 bases separating them. In nucleotides, the CDR3 is TGTGCCAGCAGCGAATCGACAGACGGTTACCAAGAGACCCAGTACTTC. Protein product: CASSESTDGYQETQYF.

This clonotype was found many times. The V and J genes are TRBV19 and TRBJ2-2; no firm D call. The CDR3 spans 13 residues. V was clipped by 2 bases and J by 4 bases, with 5 bases between them. Germline CDR1 is LNHDA and CDR2 is SQIVND (reference sequence). CDR3 amino acids: CASSISPTGELFF. Written as DNA, the CDR3 is TGTGCCAGTAGTATATCCCCCACCGGGGAGCTGTTTTTT.

The table lists this clonotype with many counts. The rearrangement links TRBV9 to TRBJ1-1, with D tentatively TRBD1 (6 bases). The CDR3 length is 13 residues. Germline CDR1 and CDR2: SGDLS and YYNGEE. V was pared by 0 bases and J by 6 bases, with 9 bases between. The CDR3 nucleotides read TGTGCCAGCAGCGTAGTGGCAGGGGCTGAAGCTTTCTTT. Protein sequence: CASSVVAGAEAFF.

About this clonotype: This likely traces to a read error, being one base from a far larger clone. The chain carries TRBV6-2 or TRBV6-3 and TRBJ1-1; TRBD1 matches at 8 bases. The CDR3 is made up of 14 amino acids. Germline loops: CDR1 MNHEY, CDR2 SVGEGT. The CDR3 DNA sequence: TGTGCCAGCAGTCTACAGGGGGGGAGCACTGAAGCTTCCTTT. Amino acids: CASSLQGGSTEASF.

The chain is built from TRBV6-5 and TRBJ2-1, with D unresolved. V lost 0 bases and J lost 10, with 10 bases in between. There are 13 residues in the CDR3. Germline V gives CDR1 MNHEY, CDR2 SVGAGI. Here the CDR3 DNA reads TGTGCCAGCAGTTACTCGCGGATGTACGAGCAGTTCTTC. As protein: CASSYSRMYEQFF.

This clonotype is deemed medium-sized. J is TRBJ2-7 and V is TRBV2; D is unresolved. The CDR3 loop spans 16 amino acids. Trimming stripped 2 bases from V and 2 bases from J, with 16 bases between. Germline V gene lookup returns CDR1 SNHLY and CDR2 FYNNEI. The CDR3 region is CASSETVFRSPYEQYF. CDR3 DNA: TGTGCCAGCAGTGAAACAGTTTTCAGAAGCCCCTACGAGCAGTACTTC.

This clonotype was seen ten or more times. The chain uses TRBV6-2 or TRBV6-3 and TRBJ2-5; D is uncertain. In germline, CDR1 is MNHEY, CDR2 SVGEGT. The CDR3 has 13 residues. Between the trimmed V and J ends, which lost 5 bases and 5 bases, there was a span of 12 bases. CDR3 bases: TGTGCCAGCAGTGAGAACAGCTGGGAGACCCAGTACTTC. Translation: CASSENSWETQYF.

This clonotype was detected ten times or more. V and J are TRBV20-1 and TRBJ2-1, with 10 bases aligning to TRBD1. The germline CDR1 and CDR2 sequences are DFQATT and SNEGSKA (reference sequence). This CDR3 contains 15 residues. After removal of 6 bases from V and 2 bases from J, the junction contained 7 bases not matched to a gene. In nucleotides, the CDR3 is TGCAGTGCCGTAGGGACAGGGGAAACCTACAATGAGCAGTTCTTC. Encoded protein: CSAVGTGETYNEQFF.

This clonotype has ten or more counts. The rearrangement uses TRBV4-1 and TRBJ2-5, with TRBD2 as a possible D gene (6 bases). V lost 1 base to trimming and J lost 5 bases, with 14 bases between them. Germline CDR1 and CDR2: MGHRA and YSYEKL. The CDR3 has 15 residues. The CDR3 reads CASSQGRGGRETQYF. The CDR3 DNA is TGCGCCAGCAGCCAAGGACGGGGAGGACGGGAGACCCAGTACTTC.

This clonotype was recorded many times. In DNA form, the CDR3 reads TGCGCCAGCAAAGAGGAGGGGGCCAACACTGAAGCTTTCTTT. This encodes CASKEEGANTEAFF. This chain links TRBV4-1 with TRBJ1-1; 7 positions match TRBD1. V was pared by 7 bases and J by 2 bases, with 7 bases of the junction left unmatched. The germline gives CDR1 MGHRA, CDR2 YSYEKL. CDR3 length: 14 residues.

As regards this clonotype: This likely reflects a read error, since a far larger clone is one base away. V gene TRBV6-6 combines with J gene TRBJ2-1; TRBD2 matches at 11 bases. The CDR3 consists of 17 residues. Germline lookup yields CDR1 MNHNY and CDR2 SVGAGI (reference sequence). The CDR3 loop reads CVSSYSPTSGIYNEQFF. The CDR3 coding sequence is TGTGTCAGCAGTTACTCCCCGACTAGCGGGATCTACAATGAGCAGTTCTTC.

Within the sample, this clonotype is medium-sized. This chain links TRBV19 with TRBJ2-1, with D possibly called TRBD1 or TRBD2 (5 bases each). V was shortened by 1 base and J by 8 bases, with 12 bases between the two germline ends. Germline CDR1 is LNHDA and CDR2 is SQIVND (reference sequence). CDR3 size: 14 residues. As DNA, the CDR3 is TGTGCCAGTAGTATAGGGGGGAGATTCTATGAGCAGTTCTTC. It specifies CASSIGGRFYEQFF.

This clonotype was seen repeatedly, ten times or more. The chain employs TRBV28 and TRBJ1-1, with TRBD1 matching over 10 bases. There are 14 residues in the CDR3. V was clipped by 4 bases and J by 3 bases; unmatched bases: 2. The V gene's germline CDR1 is MDHEN and CDR2 SYDVKM. CDR3 sequence (DNA): TGTGCCAGCAGTTCGGGACAGGGGTACACTGAAGCTTTCTTT. It specifies CASSSGQGYTEAFF.

V and J are TRBV6-2 or TRBV6-3 and TRBJ2-3, with D possibly TRBD2 on 6 matching bases. Germline CDR1 is MNHEY and CDR2 is SVGEGT. The ends were cut back, 4 bases at V and 7 bases at J, with 15 bases in the middle. The CDR3 is 14 amino acids. Here the CDR3 reads CASSLSGWAYTQYF. As DNA, the CDR3 is TGTGCCAGCAGTTTGAGCGGGTGGGCGTATACGCAGTATTTT.

By sample share, this clonotype is medium-sized. The chain uses TRBV11-3 and TRBJ2-7; the D is unclear. V lost 3 bases and J lost 2, with 2 bases in between. The CDR3 consists of 11 residues. Germline values: CDR1 SGHNT, CDR2 YENEEA. The CDR3 reads CASSFTYEQYF. In nucleotides, the CDR3 is TGTGCCAGCAGCTTTACCTACGAGCAGTACTTC.

This clonotype was counted at least ten times. The CDR3 coding sequence is TGTGCCAGCTCATCTTACAGGGGACCTGGCACAGATACGCAGTATTTT. Its protein product is CASSSYRGPGTDTQYF. The rearrangement joins TRBV18 to TRBJ2-3; 7 bases match TRBD1. The CDR3 spans 16 residues. Germline lookup yields CDR1 KGHSH and CDR2 LQKENI. J gave up 1 base and V 5 bases, and 9 bases lay outside the gene matches.

The chain uses TRBV5-1 and TRBJ1-4; 7 bases are shared with TRBD1. The length of the CDR3 is 16 residues. Germline CDR1 is SGHRS and CDR2 is YFSETQ. J gave up 2 bases and V 0 bases, and 4 bases lay outside the gene matches. Here the CDR3 DNA reads TGCGCCAGCAGCTTGGGTGACAGGGTCACTAATGAAAAACTGTTTTTT. This codes for CASSLGDRVTNEKLFF. The full variable domain, rest sourced from reference TRBV5-1 and TRBJ1-4, is KAGVTQTPRYLIKTRGQQVTLSCSPISGHRSVSWYQQTPGQGLQFLFEYFSETQRNKGNFPGRFSGRQFSNSRSEMNVSTLELGDSALYLCASSLGDRVTNEKLFFGSGTQLSVL.

This clonotype was seen ten or more times. CDR3 nucleotides: TGTGCCAGCAGTTGGCGGAGCGGGGCGGCCACAGATACGCAGTATTTT. Its protein is CASSWRSGAATDTQYF. The V gene is TRBV27, the J gene TRBJ2-3, with 7 bases lining up with TRBD2. Germline lookup yields CDR1 MNHEY and CDR2 SMNVEV (reference sequence). With V trimmed by 4 bases and J by 2 bases, 9 bases remained unmatched. The CDR3 length is 16 residues.

This clonotype was detected many times. This clone may be a read error of a much larger clone one base away. The CDR3 DNA sequence: TGTGCCAGCAGCTTAGGGGGGACTAGCGGGAGGGCCGGCACAGATACGCAGTATTTT. Translating gives CASSLGGTSGRAGTDTQYF. The chain joins TRBV7-2 to TRBJ2-3; 16 bases are shared with TRBD2. J was trimmed by 1 base and V by 1 base; bases with no gene match: 5. The CDR3 sequence is 19 residues long. Germline CDR1 and CDR2: SGHTA and FQGNSA.

At least ten counts were recorded for this clonotype. The chain couples TRBV14 to TRBJ2-6; possibly TRBD1 for D (6 bases). Trimming pared 3 bases from V and 5 bases from J, leaving 11 bases between. Germline V lookup: CDR1 SGHDN, CDR2 FVKESK. This CDR3 spans 15 amino acids. The CDR3 DNA reads as TGTGCCAGCAGCCAGGCAGGGGCGAGGGCCAACGTCCTGACTTTC. Amino acids: CASSQAGARANVLTF.

This clonotype is termed medium-sized. The chain couples TRBV28 to TRBJ2-1; 11 bases map to TRBD2. V dropped 5 bases and J dropped 4; count of bases not matched to a gene: 10. This CDR3 region has 17 residues. Germline CDR1 reads MDHEN; CDR2 reads SYDVKM. CDR3 nucleotides: TGTGCCAGCAGTCTCGGACTAGCGGGTCCCTTTTACAATGAGCAGTTCTTC. The encoded protein is CASSLGLAGPFYNEQFF.

This clonotype is large by share. The chain links TRBV7-2 to TRBJ2-1; 11 positions agree with TRBD2. The CDR3 sequence is 15 residues long. The junction had 2 bases not matched to a gene; V was cut back by 5 bases and J by 2 bases. Germline CDR1 and CDR2: SGHTA and FQGNSA. In nucleotides, the CDR3 is TGTGCCAGCAGCCTACTAGCGGGGGCCTACAATGAGCAGTTCTTC. Amino acids: CASSLLAGAYNEQFF. The full variable domain, completed using reference TRBV7-2 and TRBJ2-1, is GAGVSQSPSNKVTEKGKDVELRCDPISGHTALYWYRQSLGQGLEFLIYFQGNSAPDKSGLPSDRFSAERTGGSVSTLTIQRTQQEDSAVYLCASSLLAGAYNEQFFGPGTRLTVL.

This clonotype is labeled medium-sized. This chain joins TRBV11-3 and TRBJ2-7; 7 bases line up with TRBD1. The V and J ends lost 1 base and 5 bases, in that order; junction bases with no gene match: 11. The CDR3 covers 16 residues. Looked up from germline, CDR1 is SGHNT and CDR2 is YENEEA. The CDR3 DNA follows: TGTGCCAGCAGCTTAGGCTTCTTAGGAACAGGGGACGAGCAGTACTTC. It is translated as CASSLGFLGTGDEQYF. Full variable domain (remainder filled in from reference TRBV11-3 and TRBJ2-7): EAGVVQSPRYKIIEKKQPVAFWCNPISGHNTLYWYLQNLGQGPELLIRYENEEAVDDSQLPKDRFSAERLKGVDSTLKIQPAELGDSAVYLCASSLGFLGTGDEQYFGPGTRLTVT.

This clonotype came up many times. The chain links TRBV7-9 to TRBJ1-1, with 11 bases identical to TRBD1. The CDR3 is made up of 15 amino acids. With V trimmed by 5 bases and J by 6 bases, 8 bases remained unmatched. Germline lookup yields CDR1 SEHNR and CDR2 FQNEAQ (reference sequence). The CDR3 nucleotides are TGTGCCAGCAGCCGTCCCCCGGGACAGGGGGCTGAAGCTTTCTTT. This encodes CASSRPPGQGAEAFF.

By frequency in the sample, this clonotype is hyperexpanded. The chain uses TRBV7-9 and TRBJ2-3, with D hard to call. Germline loops: CDR1 SEHNR, CDR2 FQNEAQ (reference sequence). The CDR3 contains 15 residues. The ends were cut back, 1 base at V and 1 base at J, with 9 bases in the middle. CDR3 bases: TGTGCCAGCAGCTTAGGCGGACGTGGCACAGATACGCAGTATTTT. Translation gives CASSLGGRGTDTQYF.

This clonotype appeared many times. The chain recombines TRBV6-1 with TRBJ1-1; D is possibly TRBD1 (5 bases). The CDR3 covers 17 residues. The V gene's germline CDR1 is MNHNS and CDR2 SASEGT. Between the trimmed V and J ends, which lost 5 bases and 6 bases, there was a span of 25 bases. The chain's CDR3 is CASSPAGEGARTPEAFF. CDR3 DNA sequence: TGTGCCAGCAGTCCCGCGGGGGAAGGGGCCCGTACACCTGAAGCTTTCTTT.

This clonotype was counted ten times or more. The J gene is TRBJ2-7, the V gene TRBV19; a possible D gene is TRBD2 (5 bases). The CDR3 totals 12 residues. Germline CDR1 LNHDA, CDR2 SQIVND (reference sequence). Trimming took off 1 base at V and 5 bases at J, with 6 bases between the two ends. This chain's CDR3 is CASSIVGDEQYF. For the CDR3, the DNA is TGTGCCAGTAGTATAGTCGGGGACGAGCAGTACTTC.

This clonotype is categorized as medium-sized. This chain links TRBV13 with TRBJ2-3; the D is unclear. Deletions cut 6 bases from V and 1 base from J, with 8 bases between. Germline V gene lookup returns CDR1 PRHDT and CDR2 FYEKMQ (reference sequence). This CDR3 spans 13 amino acids. The CDR3 DNA reads as TGTGCCAGCAGGGTTCCCGGCACAGATACGCAGTATTTT. This codes for CASRVPGTDTQYF.

The chain couples TRBV20-1 to TRBJ1-1; no definite D call. The CDR3 is 14 residues long. Looked up from germline, CDR1 is DFQATT and CDR2 is SNEGSKA (reference sequence). V lost 3 bases, J lost 3 bases, and 14 bases lay in between. The CDR3 coding sequence is TGCAGTGCTAGGTCGCGATCTGGTCACACTGAAGCTTTCTTT. Residues: CSARSRSGHTEAFF.

This clonotype was seen ten or more times. The chain carries TRBV5-4 and TRBJ1-1; TRBD1 is a possible D gene (6 bases). The germline CDR1 and CDR2 sequences are SGHNT and YYREEE (reference sequence). The CDR3 is made up of 15 amino acids. Trimming took off 0 bases at V and 1 base at J, with 10 bases between the two ends. CDR3 in DNA: TGTGCCAGCAGCTTGGCGGGACATACGAACACTGAAGCTTTCTTT. It yields the protein CASSLAGHTNTEAFF.

This clonotype was observed many times. The chain couples TRBV7-9 to TRBJ1-1, with D perhaps TRBD1 (6 bases). The CDR3 is 13 residues long. CDR1 and CDR2 (germline): SEHNR, FQNEAQ (reference sequence). With 4 bases removed from V and 4 bases from J, the gap between germline ends came to 10 bases. The CDR3 sequence: CASSSKGGTEAFF. DNA for the CDR3: TGTGCCAGCAGCTCCAAGGGGGGCACTGAAGCTTTCTTT.

The rearrangement joins TRBV10-3 to TRBJ1-1, with TRBD1 matching 8 bases. Per germline, CDR1 ENHRY and CDR2 SYGVKD. J lost 5 bases, V lost 1 base, and 6 bases had no gene match. The CDR3 is 15 residues long. The CDR3 coding sequence is TGTGCCATCAGTGAGTTCTGGACAGGGAGGACTGAAGCTTTCTTT. This encodes CAISEFWTGRTEAFF.